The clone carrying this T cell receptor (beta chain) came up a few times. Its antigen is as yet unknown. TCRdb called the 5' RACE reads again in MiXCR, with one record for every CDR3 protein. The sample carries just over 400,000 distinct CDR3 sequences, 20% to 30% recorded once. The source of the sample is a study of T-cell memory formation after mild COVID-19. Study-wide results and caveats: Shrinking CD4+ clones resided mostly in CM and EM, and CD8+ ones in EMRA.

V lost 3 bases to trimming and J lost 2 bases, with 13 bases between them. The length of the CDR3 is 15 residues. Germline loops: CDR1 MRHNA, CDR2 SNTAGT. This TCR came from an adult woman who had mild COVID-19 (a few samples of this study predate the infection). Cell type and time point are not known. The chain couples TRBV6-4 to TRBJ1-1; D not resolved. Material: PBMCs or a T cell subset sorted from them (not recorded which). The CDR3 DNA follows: TGTGCCAGCAGTGAAGAAGGTTGGGGAAACACTGAAGCTTTCTTT. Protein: CASSEEGWGNTEAFF.